The rows below give T cell receptor beta chains drawn from one sample of a study of cytotoxic CD8 clonotypes in ibrutinib-treated CLL. Assay: immunoSEQ multiplex PCR; the TCRdb copy retains only in-frame clones and omits some. The sample consists of about 200,000 clones, nearly 80% of them appearing once. This material consisted of PBMCs, taken after 12 months of ibrutinib treatment. These receptors were obtained from a human donor with chronic lymphocytic leukemia. CDR3s include the opening cysteine and the closing phenylalanine or tryptophan. The D gene is left open where the match is weak. Clone size is stated in some rows and not others, as once, few, many or a class when expanded.

j_gene	d_gene	v_gene	len	abundance	CDR3aa	CDR3nt
TRBJ2-2	-	TRBV6-5	14	-	CASSYGLYTGELFF	TGTGCCAGCAGTTACGGACTATACACCGGGGAGCTGTTTTTT
TRBJ2-1	-	TRBV6-1	13	-	CATGPSSYNEQFF	TGTGCCACGGGGCCGAGCTCCTACAATGAGCAGTTCTTC
TRBJ1-2	TRBD1	TRBV6-1	13	-	CANQDRWGYGYTF	TGTGCCAACCAGGACAGGTGGGGCTATGGCTACACCTTC
TRBJ2-5	-	TRBV11-1	13	-	CASSFRLQETQYF	TGTGCCAGCAGCTTTAGACTCCAAGAGACCCAGTACTTC
TRBJ2-1	TRBD2	TRBV4-2	18	-	CASSQEGGRANFGNEQFF	TGTGCCAGCAGCCAAGAGGGGGGGAGGGCCAATTTTGGGAATGAGCAGTTCTTC
TRBJ2-3	-	TRBV7-9	13	-	CANSGFDTDTQYF	TGTGCCAACTCGGGGTTCGACACAGATACGCAGTATTTT
TRBJ1-1	-	TRBV11-3	14	-	CASSLDAGDTEAFF	TGTGCCAGCAGCTTAGATGCCGGCGACACTGAAGCTTTCTTT
TRBJ2-3	TRBD2	TRBV18	16	once	CASSPPGGIGTDTQYF	TGTGCCAGCTCACCACCGGGAGGGATCGGGACAGATACGCAGTATTTT
TRBJ2-2	-	TRBV5-6	15	-	CASRPYSQRAGELFF	TGTGCCAGCAGACCGTACTCCCAACGGGCCGGGGAGCTGTTTTTT
TRBJ1-2	TRBD1	TRBV5-4	16	many	CASRLGGQQGDYGYTF	TGTGCCAGCAGACTCGGGGGACAACAGGGGGACTATGGCTACACCTTC
TRBJ1-2	TRBD1	TRBV6-1	16	-	CASSVSLGQGYYGYTF	TGTGCCAGCAGTGTGTCGTTGGGACAGGGCTACTATGGCTACACCTTC
TRBJ2-1	TRBD1	TRBV5-4	16	-	CASSLASGQSHNEQFF	TGTGCCAGCAGCTTGGCCTCGGGACAGAGTCACAATGAGCAGTTCTTC
TRBJ2-7	-	TRBV7-9	11	-	CASSSLYEQYF	TGTGCCAGCAGCTCCCTCTACGAGCAGTACTTC
TRBJ1-2	TRBD1	TRBV10-1	13	-	CASKGTGLYGYTF	TGCGCCAGCAAAGGGACAGGTCTCTATGGCTACACCTTC
TRBJ2-7	TRBD1	TRBV19	14	-	CASSGGTGAYEQYF	TGTGCCAGTAGTGGTGGGACAGGTGCCTACGAGCAGTACTTC
TRBJ2-7	-	TRBV6-6	12	-	CASSRWGDEQYF	TGTGCCAGCAGCCGCTGGGGGGACGAGCAGTACTTC
TRBJ1-1	-	TRBV27	14	-	CASRWSGGHTEAFF	TGTGCCAGCAGGTGGTCCGGGGGCCACACTGAAGCTTTCTTT
TRBJ2-7	TRBD2	TRBV6-5	14	-	CASTVRASGNEQYF	TGTGCCAGCACCGTGAGGGCTAGCGGTAACGAGCAGTACTTC
TRBJ2-7	-	TRBV27	12	-	CASSIRVYEQYF	TGTGCCAGCAGTATCAGGGTCTACGAGCAGTACTTC
TRBJ2-7	-	TRBV5-1	16	-	CASSPAGTLSSYEQYF	TGCGCCAGCAGCCCAGCCGGGACTCTTTCCTCCTACGAGCAGTACTTC
TRBJ2-3	TRBD2	TRBV28	14	once	CASRGSGLTDTQYF	TGTGCCAGCAGAGGTAGCGGGCTCACAGATACGCAGTATTTT
TRBJ1-6	-	TRBV19	15	-	CASSKSQRYNSPLHF	TGTGCCAGTAGTAAGAGTCAGCGCTATAATTCACCCCTCCACTTT
TRBJ1-2	-	TRBV4-1	15	few	CASSQEIRANYGYTF	TGCGCCAGCAGCCAAGAGATTAGGGCTAACTATGGCTACACCTTC
TRBJ2-7	-	TRBV25-1	17	-	CASSESRRRTDLYEQYF	TGTGCCAGCAGTGAATCCAGGAGGCGGACTGACCTTTACGAGCAGTACTTC
TRBJ1-1	-	TRBV5-1	14	-	CASSLGQGGPEAFF	TGCGCCAGCAGCTTAGGGCAGGGTGGACCTGAAGCTTTCTTT
TRBJ2-1	-	TRBV6-6	11	-	CASTDYNEQFF	TGTGCCAGCACCGACTACAATGAGCAGTTCTTC
TRBJ2-7	-	TRBV7-9	13	-	CASSWDFRREQYF	TGTGCCAGCAGCTGGGACTTCCGGCGAGAGCAGTACTTC
TRBJ2-1	TRBD1	TRBV2	12	-	CASSGQGSEQFF	TGTGCCAGCAGTGGACAGGGGAGTGAGCAGTTCTTC
TRBJ1-6	TRBD1	TRBV19	16	-	CASSLSAGGNISPLHF	TGTGCCAGTAGTCTCTCGGCAGGGGGCAATATTTCACCCCTCCACTTT
TRBJ2-7	TRBD1	TRBV30	11	-	CAWSGTGGVHF	TGTGCCTGGAGCGGGACAGGGGGTGTGCACTTC
TRBJ2-7	TRBD2	TRBV29-1	14	few	CSVEGLAGSYEQYF	TGCAGCGTTGAAGGACTAGCGGGCTCCTACGAGCAGTACTTC
TRBJ2-2	-	TRBV25-1	14	-	CASSDGTHTGELFF	TGTGCCAGCAGTGATGGGACACACACCGGGGAGCTGTTTTTT
TRBJ2-1	-	TRBV5-1	13	-	CASDTRSYNEQFF	TGCGCCAGCGATACCAGGTCCTACAATGAGCAGTTCTTC
TRBJ1-2	-	TRBV2	15	-	CASSEARPSQGGYTF	TGTGCCAGCAGTGAAGCCAGGCCCTCACAGGGTGGCTACACCTTC
TRBJ2-1	-	TRBV7-8	15	-	CASSLRLTAYNEQFF	TGTGCCAGCAGCCTAAGACTCACCGCCTACAATGAGCAGTTCTTC
TRBJ1-4	-	TRBV5-1	15	-	CASSLGPATNEKLFF	TGCGCCAGCAGCTTGGGGCCTGCAACTAATGAAAAACTGTTTTTT
TRBJ2-1	TRBD1	TRBV28	13	-	CASRYTGDSSGFF	TGTGCCAGCAGATATACAGGGGATTCGTCGGGGTTCTTC
TRBJ2-7	-	TRBV7-9	13	-	CASSGDGYYEQYF	TGTGCCAGCAGCGGGGACGGCTACTACGAGCAGTACTTC
TRBJ1-5	-	TRBV30	15	few	CAWSVSQDGGWPQHF	TGTGCCTGGAGCGTGTCTCAGGACGGTGGTTGGCCCCAGCATTTT
TRBJ2-1	-	TRBV23-1	17	-	CASSFGPPKRGYNEQFF	TGCGCCAGCAGTTTTGGCCCCCCGAAAAGGGGGTACAATGAGCAGTTCTTC
TRBJ2-3	-	TRBV7-3	16	-	CASSLFPSLGTDTQYF	TGTGCCAGCAGCTTATTCCCCTCACTGGGCACAGATACGCAGTATTTT
TRBJ2-2	TRBD2	TRBV9	17	-	CASSVGGTSGSSGELFF	TGTGCCAGCAGCGTAGGCGGGACTAGCGGGTCGTCCGGGGAGCTGTTTTTT
TRBJ2-4	-	TRBV5-4	13	-	CASSLELGDRPYF	TGTGCCAGCAGCTTGGAGCTAGGGGACCGACCCTACTTC
TRBJ1-2	-	TRBV7-2	14	-	CASSPGVVYYGYTF	TGTGCCAGCAGCCCGGGCGTGGTTTACTATGGCTACACCTTC
TRBJ2-3	TRBD2	TRBV6-4	16	few	CASSESLSGGADTQYF	TGTGCCAGCAGTGAATCCCTTAGCGGGGGGGCAGATACGCAGTATTTT
TRBJ2-7	-	TRBV5-4	15	-	CASSPWIADLGEQYF	TGTGCCAGCAGCCCCTGGATTGCGGACCTGGGAGAGCAGTACTTC
TRBJ2-7	-	TRBV18	15	-	CASSPRAQASYEQYF	TGTGCCAGCTCACCACGGGCGCAGGCCTCCTACGAGCAGTACTTC
TRBJ1-5	-	TRBV21-1	16	-	CASSIGGDYSNQPQHF	TGTGCCAGCAGCATAGGGGGAGACTATAGCAATCAGCCCCAGCATTTT
TRBJ2-1	TRBD1	TRBV19	15	-	CASSMGTGIVNEQFF	TGTGCCAGTAGTATGGGGACAGGGATTGTCAATGAGCAGTTCTTC
TRBJ2-3	-	TRBV28	13	-	CASSPRGRNTQYF	TGTGCCAGCTCACCGAGAGGGAGAAATACGCAGTATTTT